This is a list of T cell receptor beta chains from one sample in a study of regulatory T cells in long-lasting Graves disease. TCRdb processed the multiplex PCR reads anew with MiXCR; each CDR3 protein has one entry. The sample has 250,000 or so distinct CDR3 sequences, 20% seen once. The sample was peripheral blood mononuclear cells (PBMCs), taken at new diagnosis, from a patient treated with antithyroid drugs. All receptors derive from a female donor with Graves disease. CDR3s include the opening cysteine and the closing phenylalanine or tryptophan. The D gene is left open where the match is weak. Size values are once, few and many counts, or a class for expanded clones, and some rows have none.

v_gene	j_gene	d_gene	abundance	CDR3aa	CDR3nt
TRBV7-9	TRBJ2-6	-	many	CASSLTRVPGANVLTF	TGTGCCAGCAGCTTAACCAGGGTCCCTGGGGCCAACGTCCTGACTTTC
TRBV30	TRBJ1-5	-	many	CAWNQGSNQPQHF	TGTGCCTGGAATCAGGGTAGCAATCAGCCCCAGCATTTT
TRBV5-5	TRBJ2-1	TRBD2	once	CASSLRPGLAGGPVNEQFF	TGTGCCAGCAGCTTAAGACCGGGACTAGCGGGAGGGCCTGTCAATGAGCAGTTCTTC
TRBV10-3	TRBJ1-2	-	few	CAFRGAGDYGYTF	TGTGCCTTCAGGGGAGCGGGGGACTATGGCTACACCTTC
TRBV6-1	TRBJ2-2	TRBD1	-	CASSFPGQRATGELFF	TGTGCCAGCAGCTTCCCGGGACAGAGGGCTACCGGGGAGCTGTTTTTT
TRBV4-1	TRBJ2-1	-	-	CASSQELMPGTQQFF	TGCGCCAGCAGCCAAGAGTTAATGCCCGGGACTCAGCAGTTCTTC
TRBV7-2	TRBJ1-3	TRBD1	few	CASRFTGTGVGNTIYF	TGTGCCAGCAGATTCACCGGGACAGGGGTCGGAAACACCATATATTTT
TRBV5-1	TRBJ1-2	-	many	CASSLEGDYGYTF	TGTGCCAGCAGCTTAGAGGGGGACTATGGCTACACCTTC
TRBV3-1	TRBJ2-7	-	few	CASSPRQGGLEQYF	TGTGCCAGCAGCCCCCGGCAGGGGGGGCTCGAGCAGTACTTC
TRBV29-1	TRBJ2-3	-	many	CSVGGALDTQYF	TGCAGCGTTGGTGGGGCCCTAGATACGCAGTATTTT
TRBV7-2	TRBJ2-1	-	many	CASSRRDPNEQFF	TGTGCCAGCAGCCGCCGGGATCCCAATGAGCAGTTCTTC
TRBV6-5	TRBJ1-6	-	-	CASRYTANPPLHF	TGTGCCAGCAGATACACAGCTAATCCACCCCTCCACTTT